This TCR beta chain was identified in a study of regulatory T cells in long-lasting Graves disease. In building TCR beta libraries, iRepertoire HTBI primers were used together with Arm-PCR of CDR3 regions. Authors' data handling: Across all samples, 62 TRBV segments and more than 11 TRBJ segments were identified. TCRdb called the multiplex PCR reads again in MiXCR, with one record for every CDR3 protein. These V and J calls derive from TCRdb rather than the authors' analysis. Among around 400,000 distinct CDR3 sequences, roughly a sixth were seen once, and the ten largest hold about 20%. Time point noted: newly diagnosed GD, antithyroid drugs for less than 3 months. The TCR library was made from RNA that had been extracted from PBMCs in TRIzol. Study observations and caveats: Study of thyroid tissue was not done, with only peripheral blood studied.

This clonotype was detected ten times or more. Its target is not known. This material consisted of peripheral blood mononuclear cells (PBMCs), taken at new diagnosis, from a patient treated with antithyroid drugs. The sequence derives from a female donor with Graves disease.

CDR3: CASSPAEARGYTF. The CDR3, as DNA: TGTGCCAGCAGCCCTGCCGAGGCACGCGGCTACACCTTC. The rearrangement links TRBV12-3 or TRBV12-4 to TRBJ1-2; D remains ambiguous. The V gene lost 6 bases and the J gene lost 8 bases, with 16 bases spanning the gap. The CDR3 consists of 13 residues.